This T cell receptor beta chain appears in the sequencing data of a study of blood T cell repertoires in COVID-19. On the study more broadly: Acute-phase and convalescent COVID-19 samples originated in the United States, Italy and Spain. T cells, B-cell-depleted T cells, or PBMCs supplied cDNA or gDNA.

V gave up 4 bases and J gave up 8 bases, with 15 bases separating them. The CDR3 is made up of 14 amino acids. CDR1 SNHLY and CDR2 FYNNEI come from the germline V gene. This clone was seen repeatedly, ten times or more. How the authors handled the data: Nucleated cell number was recorded as an estimate derived from reference gene primer amplification. Produced via immunoSEQ multiplex PCR; TCRdb's table is partial and in-frame only. V and J calls and clone size follow that table, whereas D and trimming were derived from the DNA. The table records more than 75,000 clones, 75% to 90% of them present only once.

The chain combines TRBV2 with TRBJ2-1, with D possibly matching TRBD1 (6 bases). Material: peripheral blood. The TCR was taken from a human donor in a cohort sampled during active COVID-19. The CDR3 region is CASSVPTRGDEQFF. DNA of the CDR3: TGTGCCAGCAGTGTCCCAACCAGGGGCGATGAGCAGTTCTTC.